These 32 T cell receptor beta chains came from one sample sequenced in a study of OX40 agonist ivuxolimab in advanced cancers. The protocol was immunoSEQ multiplex PCR, while the TCRdb copy is restricted to in-frame clones and leaves out a portion. The sample has some 58,000 clones, 80% to 90% seen once; the top ten hold around 2%. The sequencing here drew on CD4+ or CD8+ T cells sorted from blood, taken in a trial of the OX40 agonist ivuxolimab. The receptors stem from an adult with an advanced solid tumor such as melanoma, head and neck, liver or kidney cancer.

The chain is built from TRBV5-1 and TRBJ2-7; 9 bases match TRBD1. CDR3 length equals 14 residues. Trimming took 0 bases from V and 2 from J; bases not matched to a gene: 0. Germline V gene data show CDR1 as SGHRS and CDR2 as YFSETQ. CDR3 in amino acids: CASSLGTGAYEQYV. For the CDR3, the DNA is TGCGCCAGCAGCTTGGGGACAGGGGCCTACGAGCAGTACGTC.

This chain joins TRBV19 and TRBJ2-7; D is undetermined. Germline loops: CDR1 LNHDA, CDR2 SQIVND (reference sequence). The CDR3 is 13 amino acids. The V end lost 5 bases, the J end lost 5 bases, and 13 bases lay between the germline ends. As DNA, the CDR3 is TGTGCCAGTAGTTCCGGACCTTGGGACGAGCAGTACTTC. Translating it yields CASSSGPWDEQYF.

The gene calls are TRBV30 and TRBJ1-3; D possibly corresponds to TRBD1 (5 bases). The CDR3 consists of 16 residues. CDR1 and CDR2 from the germline V gene are GTSNPN and SVGIG (reference sequence). V gave up 3 bases and J gave up 0 bases, with 15 bases separating them. The CDR3 nucleotides read TGTGCCTGGAGGACCAAGGGACGGAGCTCTGGAAACACCATATATTTT. It translates to CAWRTKGRSSGNTIYF.

CDR3 DNA: TGTGCCAGCAGCCCCAGGGGCAGTATACCCTCTGGGGCCAACGTCCTGACTTTC. Translating it yields CASSPRGSIPSGANVLTF. The V call is TRBV7-3, the J call TRBJ2-6; D possibly corresponds to TRBD1 (6 bases). V was shortened by 5 bases and J by 0 bases, with 17 bases between the two germline ends. Germline V lookup: CDR1 SGHTA, CDR2 FQGTGA. CDR3 length: 18 amino acids.

CDR3 DNA: TGTGCCATCAATATGGACAGGACCTCGAACACTGAAGCTTTCTTT. It translates to CAINMDRTSNTEAFF. The chain is built from TRBV10-3 and TRBJ1-1, with TRBD1 identical over 7 bases. Germline CDR1 is ENHRY and CDR2 is SYGVKD. The length of the CDR3 is 15 residues. Losses at the gene ends were 7 bases for V and 1 base for J; bases not matched to a gene: 9.

The rearrangement links TRBV19 to TRBJ2-1; D is uncertain. Trimming left V 0 bases short and J 11 bases short, with 14 bases between. The germline V gene has CDR1 LNHDA and CDR2 SQIVND (reference sequence). There are 14 residues in the CDR3. The CDR3 nucleotides are TGTGCCAGTAGTATAGACAGAAACAATGAGCAGCAGTTCTTC. It specifies CASSIDRNNEQQFF.

This clone was observed once. J is TRBJ1-6 and V is TRBV5-1; no firm D call. The CDR3 extends over 15 amino acids. Germline loops: CDR1 SGHRS, CDR2 YFSETQ. V was cut by 4 bases and J by 9 bases, with 17 bases left in between. The CDR3 protein is CASSPDPADSSPLHF. The DNA for the CDR3 is TGCGCCAGCAGCCCGGACCCAGCAGACTCTTCACCCCTCCACTTT.

The rearrangement links TRBV19 to TRBJ2-1; TRBD1 or TRBD2 may be the D gene (5 bases each). The CDR3 has 13 amino acids. Germline loops: CDR1 LNHDA, CDR2 SQIVND (reference sequence). V shed 7 bases and J shed 7 bases, with 14 bases lying between them. The CDR3 sequence: CASTRDGSNEQFF. The DNA for the CDR3 is TGTGCCAGTACCCGGGACGGGTCTAATGAGCAGTTCTTC.

The J gene is TRBJ2-1, the V gene TRBV5-1; D possibly corresponds to TRBD2 (5 bases). Germline CDR1 and CDR2: SGHRS and YFSETQ. V lost 0 bases and J 6 bases, leaving 16 bases between the germline ends. This CDR3 contains 16 residues. The CDR3 DNA sequence: TGCGCCAGCAGCTTGGATGGTTCCCTAGGAGGCAATGAGCAGTTCTTC. Its translation: CASSLDGSLGGNEQFF.

This clone was seen just once. CDR3 sequence (DNA): TGTGCCAGCAGCTTATCTGGGGGGACACCCAGCTATGGCTACACCTTC. Its translation: CASSLSGGTPSYGYTF. V usage is TRBV11-3 and J usage is TRBJ1-2, with D possibly matching TRBD1 (6 bases). Germline loops: CDR1 SGHNT, CDR2 YENEEA. The CDR3 contains 16 residues. V lost 2 bases, J lost 4 bases, and 17 bases lay in between.

The gene calls are TRBV2 and TRBJ2-3, with 7 bases matching TRBD2. The germline CDR1 and CDR2 sequences are SNHLY and FYNNEI. The CDR3 has 14 amino acids. V lost 11 bases and J lost 2; bases outside the gene matches: 10. The CDR3 DNA is TGTGCCGGATCCGAGGGAGGGGTCACAGATACGCAGTATTTT. Its protein is CAGSEGGVTDTQYF.

The gene calls are TRBV11-2 and TRBJ1-4; D remains ambiguous. This CDR3 spans 13 amino acids. Between the trimmed V and J ends, which lost 1 base and 8 bases, there was a span of 8 bases. Germline assignment: CDR1 SGHAT and CDR2 FQNNGV. CDR3 coding DNA: TGTGCCAGCAGCTTAGTCTTGATGGAAAAACTGTTTTTT. This gives the protein CASSLVLMEKLFF.

The rearrangement joins TRBV18 to TRBJ2-2; 8 positions agree with TRBD2. The CDR3 loop spans 14 amino acids. After removal of 3 bases from V and 3 bases from J, the junction contained 0 bases not matched to a gene. Germline values: CDR1 KGHSH, CDR2 LQKENI. The CDR3 loop reads CASSPGLDTGELFF. The CDR3 DNA sequence: TGTGCCAGCTCACCGGGACTAGACACCGGGGAGCTGTTTTTT.

The chain carries TRBV4-3 and TRBJ2-7; 7 nucleotides agree with TRBD2. CDR3 length equals 15 residues. Germline-derived CDR1 and CDR2 are LGHNA and YSLEER. Germline trimming cut 0 bases from V and 5 bases from J; bases unmatched to any gene: 7. CDR3 sequence: CASSQDALADDEQYV. The CDR3 nucleotides read TGCGCCAGCAGCCAAGATGCGCTAGCGGATGACGAGCAGTACGTC.

The chain is built from TRBV6-1 and TRBJ1-4, with D unclear. Trimming removed 2 bases from V and 8 bases from J, with 12 bases in between. CDR3 length: 14 residues. Germline V CDR1 and CDR2: MNHNS, SASEGT. This CDR3 is CASSELRGSEKLFF. The CDR3 DNA is TGTGCCAGCAGTGAACTTCGTGGGAGCGAAAAACTGTTTTTT.

This clone was detected only once. V and J are TRBV10-3 and TRBJ2-3; 7 bases are a match to TRBD1. This CDR3 comprises 15 residues. CDR1 and CDR2 (germline): ENHRY, SYGVKD. Trimming took 3 bases from V and 6 from J; bases not matched to a gene: 9. CDR3 sequence reads: CAISDSGQPEDTQYF. DNA of the CDR3: TGTGCCATCAGTGACTCGGGACAGCCCGAGGATACGCAGTATTTT.

The chain joins TRBV19 to TRBJ2-7; D is perhaps TRBD2 (5 bases). Deletions cut 9 bases from V and 0 bases from J, with 21 bases between. CDR3 length equals 16 residues. CDR1 LNHDA and CDR2 SQIVND come from the germline V gene (reference sequence). The DNA for the CDR3 is TGTGCCAGAAAAATAGGACTGACTTCGAGCTCCTACGAGCAGTACTTC. Its protein product is CARKIGLTSSSYEQYF.

The chain is built from TRBV6-6 and TRBJ2-3; 13 bases fit TRBD2. CDR1 and CDR2 from the germline V gene are MNHNY and SVGAGI (reference sequence). V trimming: 0 bases; J trimming: 5 bases; junction bases outside the gene matches: 2. The CDR3 totals 16 residues. The CDR3 sequence: CASSYSLAGGGDTQYF. CDR3 DNA sequence: TGTGCCAGCAGTTACTCACTAGCGGGAGGGGGAGATACGCAGTATTTT.

V and J are TRBV5-1 and TRBJ2-1; 16 nucleotides align to TRBD2. Germline-derived CDR1 and CDR2 are SGHRS and YFSETQ. With V trimmed by 3 bases and J by 5 bases, 5 bases remained unmatched. The CDR3 consists of 17 residues. The DNA for the CDR3 is TGCGCCAGCAGCTCGGGACTAGCGGGAGGGCCCGACAATGAGCAGTTCTTC. Its protein product is CASSSGLAGGPDNEQFF.

The V gene is TRBV2, the J gene TRBJ2-7; no clear D gene. Trimming removed 10 bases from V and 2 bases from J, with 15 bases in between. The V gene's germline CDR1 is SNHLY and CDR2 FYNNEI. CDR3 length equals 13 residues. Written as DNA, the CDR3 is TGTGCCACCCCCCCCCGAGTTCCCTACGAGCAGTACGTC. Its translation: CATPPRVPYEQYV.

The chain is built from TRBV27 and TRBJ1-1; unclear D gene. Trimming took off 5 bases at V and 3 bases at J, with 7 bases between the two ends. Germline V gene sequence: CDR1 MNHEY, CDR2 SMNVEV (reference sequence). CDR3 length equals 12 residues. CDR3 loop: CASSPGYTEAFF. The CDR3 DNA follows: TGTGCCAGCAGTCCAGGATACACTGAAGCTTTCTTT.

This sequence joins TRBV7-2 and TRBJ1-2; a possible D gene is TRBD1 (6 bases). Germline CDR1 is SGHTA and CDR2 is FQGNSA. The CDR3 extends over 13 amino acids. Trimming left V 7 bases short and J 8 bases short, with 17 bases between. In nucleotides, the CDR3 is TGTGCCAGCACCGTCTCGGGGGGCGAGGGCTACACCTTC. Translating gives CASTVSGGEGYTF.

This chain joins TRBV9 and TRBJ2-1; D possibly matches TRBD1 or TRBD2 (5 bases each). CDR1 and CDR2 from the germline V gene are SGDLS and YYNGEE. V gave up 1 base and J gave up 4 bases, with 12 bases separating them. This CDR3 is built from 15 residues. The CDR3 protein is CASSVFDGTYNEQFF. The CDR3 nucleotides are TGTGCCAGCAGCGTATTTGATGGGACGTACAATGAGCAGTTCTTC.

The J gene is TRBJ2-1, the V gene TRBV7-3; 16 nucleotides match TRBD2. CDR1 is SGHTA and CDR2 is FQGTGA in the germline V gene. With 5 bases clipped from V and 5 bases from J, the junction kept 6 bases outside the gene matches. The CDR3 contains 17 residues. The CDR3 DNA follows: TGTGCCAGCAGCCCCGGGACTAGCGGGAGGGGGAACAATGAGCAGTTCTTC. Translated: CASSPGTSGRGNNEQFF.

The chain joins TRBV29-1 to TRBJ1-1; 9 bases match TRBD1. The CDR3 extends over 12 amino acids. The V segment lost 5 bases and the J segment 12 bases; nucleotides outside the gene matches: 10. CDR1 and CDR2 from the germline V gene are SQVTM and ANQGSEA. The CDR3 nucleotides are TGCAGCGTTCATACAGGGGGCGGAACGTCTTTCTTT. Amino acids: CSVHTGGGTSFF.

The chain carries TRBV6-5 and TRBJ2-5; no clear D. Trimming took off 6 bases at V and 1 base at J, with 12 bases between the two ends. Germline lookup yields CDR1 MNHEY and CDR2 SVGAGI. The CDR3 length is 14 residues. The CDR3, as DNA: TGTGCCAGCAGGAATTCGTTAGCCCAAGAGACCCAGTACTTC. This translates into CASRNSLAQETQYF.

The genes are TRBV7-9 and TRBJ2-7; 12 nucleotides agree with TRBD2. The CDR3 runs 17 residues. Trimming cost V 1 base and J 2 bases; bases outside gene matches: 6. Germline assignment: CDR1 SEHNR and CDR2 FQNEAQ (reference sequence). In DNA, the CDR3 is TGTGCCAGCAGCTTAGTTTTGGCTAGCGGGAGGGCCTACGAGCAGTACTTC. Translation gives CASSLVLASGRAYEQYF.

This chain connects TRBV10-1 to TRBJ1-1; D remains ambiguous. Germline lookup yields CDR1 WNHNN and CDR2 SYGVQD (reference sequence). Trimming took 4 bases from V and 2 from J, leaving 14 bases between them. This CDR3 is built from 15 residues. The CDR3, as DNA: TGCGCCAGCAGTGGGGTGGAGGGCCCCAACACTGAAGCTTTCTTT. Encoded protein: CASSGVEGPNTEAFF.

The chain is built from TRBV7-2 and TRBJ1-1; no clear D gene. CDR1 is SGHTA and CDR2 is FQGNSA in the germline V gene. The CDR3 has 15 amino acids. The ends were cut back, 1 base at V and 1 base at J, with 10 bases in the middle. DNA of the CDR3: TGTGCCAGCAGCTTAGACCCGGGGTCGAACACTGAAGCTTTCTTT. Its protein product is CASSLDPGSNTEAFF.

The CDR3 region is CASSVRGLETQYF. The DNA of the CDR3 is TGTGCCAGCAGCGTACGGGGGCTGGAGACCCAGTACTTC. The rearrangement uses TRBV9 and TRBJ2-5; tentatively, D is TRBD1 or TRBD2 (6 bases each). CDR1 is SGDLS and CDR2 is YYNGEE in the germline V gene. Between the trimmed V and J ends, which lost 1 base and 5 bases, there was a span of 9 bases. CDR3 size: 13 residues.

The rearrangement links TRBV2 to TRBJ1-2, with D tentatively TRBD1 (6 bases). The V and J ends lost 5 bases and 7 bases respectively, with 11 bases between them. Germline CDR1 and CDR2: SNHLY and FYNNEI. This CDR3 comprises 12 residues. The CDR3 sequence is CASSFDRRGYTF. Written as DNA, the CDR3 is TGTGCCAGCAGTTTCGACAGGCGTGGCTACACCTTC.

This chain links TRBV9 with TRBJ2-1; 10 nucleotides align to TRBD2. CDR1 SGDLS and CDR2 YYNGEE come from the germline V gene. The CDR3 runs to 16 residues. Trimming at V came to 4 bases and at J to 4 bases, leaving 8 bases not matched to a gene. The chain's CDR3 is CASSTLAGLSYNEQFF. Here the CDR3 DNA reads TGTGCCAGCAGCACACTAGCGGGACTATCTTACAATGAGCAGTTCTTC.